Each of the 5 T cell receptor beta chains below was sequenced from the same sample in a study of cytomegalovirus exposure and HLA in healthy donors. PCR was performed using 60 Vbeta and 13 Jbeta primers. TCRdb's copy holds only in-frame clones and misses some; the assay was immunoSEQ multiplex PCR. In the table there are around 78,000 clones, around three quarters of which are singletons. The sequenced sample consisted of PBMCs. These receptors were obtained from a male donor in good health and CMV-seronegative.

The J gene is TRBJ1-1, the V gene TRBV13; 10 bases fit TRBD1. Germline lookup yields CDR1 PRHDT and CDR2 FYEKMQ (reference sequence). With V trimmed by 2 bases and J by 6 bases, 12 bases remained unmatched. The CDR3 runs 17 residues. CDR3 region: CASSLLAGTGALAEAFF. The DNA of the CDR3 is TGTGCCAGCAGCTTACTCGCCGGGACAGGGGCGTTAGCTGAAGCTTTCTTT. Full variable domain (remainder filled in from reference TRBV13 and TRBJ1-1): AAGVIQSPRHLIKEKRETATLKCYPIPRHDTVYWYQQGPGQDPQFLISFYEKMQSDKGSIPDRFSAQQFSDYHSELNMSSLELGDSALYFCASSLLAGTGALAEAFFGQGTRLTVV.

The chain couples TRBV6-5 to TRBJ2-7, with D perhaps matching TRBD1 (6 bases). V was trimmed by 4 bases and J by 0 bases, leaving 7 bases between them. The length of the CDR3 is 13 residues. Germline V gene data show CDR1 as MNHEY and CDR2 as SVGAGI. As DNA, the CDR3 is TGTGCCAGCAGTTCGGACAGCTCCTACGAGCAGTACTTC. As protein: CASSSDSSYEQYF.

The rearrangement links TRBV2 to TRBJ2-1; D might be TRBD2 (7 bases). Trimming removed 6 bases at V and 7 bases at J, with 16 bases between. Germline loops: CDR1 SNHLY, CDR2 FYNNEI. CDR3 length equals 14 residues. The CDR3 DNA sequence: TGTGCCAGCAGGGGGGCTAGCGGCCTAAATGAGCAGTTCTTC. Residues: CASRGASGLNEQFF.

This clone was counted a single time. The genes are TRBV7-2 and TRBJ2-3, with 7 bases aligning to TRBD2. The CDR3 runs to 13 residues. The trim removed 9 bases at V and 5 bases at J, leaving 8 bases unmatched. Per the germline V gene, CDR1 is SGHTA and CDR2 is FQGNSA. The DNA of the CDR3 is TGTGCCAGTTCTCCTAGCGGAATAGATACGCAGTATTTT. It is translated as CASSPSGIDTQYF.

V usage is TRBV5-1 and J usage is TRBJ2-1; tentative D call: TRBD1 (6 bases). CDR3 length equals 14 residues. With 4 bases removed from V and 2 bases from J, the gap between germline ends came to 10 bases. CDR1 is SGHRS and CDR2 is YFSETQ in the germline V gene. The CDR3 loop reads CASSPTGTYNEQFF. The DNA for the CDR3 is TGCGCCAGCAGCCCGACAGGAACCTACAATGAGCAGTTCTTC.